This TCR beta chain was retrieved from a study of blood T cell dynamics during melanoma immunotherapy. Study-wide points: Clones driving repertoire changes may be melanoma-specific or general immune activation.

Remarks on this clone: Its antigen is unknown.

Every bulk PBMC sample received the same 350 ng of DNA. Method: immunoSEQ multiplex PCR; TCRdb's copy keeps in-frame clones and lacks some. The sample contains about 7,800 clones, around 90% of which appear only once. V was pared by 10 bases and J by 1 base, with 17 bases between. Germline loops: CDR1 MDHEN, CDR2 SYDVKM. The length of the CDR3 is 15 residues. The time point here: week 3, after first cycle of checkpoint inhibitor. Sampling occurred pretreatment (T0) and at week 3 (W3), after cycle one of checkpoint blockade. Patients with prior systemic cancer treatment, concomitant immunosuppressants, or other active malignancies were excluded.

The gene calls are TRBV28 and TRBJ1-5, with D maybe TRBD1 (5 bases). The sample here was blood, taken from a patient treated with checkpoint blockade. The receptor comes from a human donor with melanoma. The CDR3 sequence is CATSWGKGSNQPQHF. CDR3 nucleotide sequence: TGTGCCACCTCCTGGGGGAAGGGAAGCAATCAGCCCCAGCATTTT.